This entry is about one TCR beta chain. The antigen is not known. The authors reverse transcribed roughly 0.5 to 1 ug RNA with random hexamers. In TCRdb, the immunoSEQ multiplex PCR reads were re-called with MiXCR into one record per CDR3 protein. Of around 71,000 distinct CDR3 sequences listed, 93% are singletons. This specimen belongs to a study of CD8 T cells in Susac syndrome. On the study more broadly: The sequenced Susac syndrome patients included five or six who had clinically active disease and about 8 who were in remission. Study-level findings and limits: In Susac syndrome, CD4+ T cell repertoires lacked any clonal expansion.

Input material: CD4+ T cells from PBMCs. The sequence was collected from a human donor with Susac syndrome.

CDR3 DNA: TGTGCCAGTACCTGGATTAACACTGAAGCTTTCTTT. Residues: CASTWINTEAFF. This sequence joins TRBV28 and TRBJ1-1; D gene unclear. Germline loops: CDR1 MDHEN, CDR2 SYDVKM. The CDR3 runs 12 residues. The V gene lost 9 bases and the J gene lost 2 bases, with 10 bases spanning the gap.